Shown below are 31 T cell receptor beta chains from a single sample sequenced in a study of vaccination and CD4 T cells after COVID-19. Oncomine TCR Beta short-read sequencing was applied to DNA from cultured CD4+ T cells. TCRdb redid the calling of the PCR reads with MiXCR, one entry per CDR3 protein. The data show 2,000 to 3,000 distinct CDR3 sequences, with roughly a quarter seen just once and just over 55% held by the top ten. These receptors lack a known antigen. Treatment of the sample: 10-day PBMC culture with coronavirus spike peptide pools or control peptides (ViraFEST assay). The collection of CD4+ T cells from the unexposed donor took place before the COVID-19 pandemic (2011-2018). The sequenced material came from CD4+ T cells from blood, cultured in vitro. Source of these receptors: a human donor in good health.

The chain couples TRBV5-4 to TRBJ2-5; possible D gene TRBD2, 6 bases. Germline values: CDR1 SGHNT, CDR2 YYREEE (reference sequence). The CDR3 has 14 residues. Trimming took off 4 bases at V and 1 base at J, with 11 bases between the two ends. The CDR3 is CASSLRTIQETQYF. CDR3 DNA sequence: TGTGCCAGCAGCCTGAGGACTATCCAAGAGACCCAGTACTTC.

This clonotype was recorded a few times. The chain links TRBV30 to TRBJ2-1, with a possible D match to TRBD2 (6 bases). Germline V lookup: CDR1 GTSNPN, CDR2 SVGIG (reference sequence). The CDR3 contains 13 residues. V lost 5 bases and J 4 bases, leaving 12 bases between the germline ends. The CDR3 nucleotides read TGTGCCTGGGGGCGGCGGGGTTACAATGAGCAGTTCTTC. It is translated as CAWGRRGYNEQFF.

V is TRBV24-1 and J is TRBJ1-3; D unresolved. V lost 6 bases and J 0 bases, leaving 11 bases between the germline ends. Germline V gene lookup returns CDR1 KGHDR and CDR2 SFDVKD. The CDR3 runs 15 residues. CDR3 nucleotides: TGTGCCACCAGTTCGGCGTCGAGCTCTGGAAACACCATATATTTT. Protein: CATSSASSSGNTIYF.

This chain uses TRBV10-3 with TRBJ2-4; D may be TRBD1 (5 bases). Germline V gene sequence: CDR1 ENHRY, CDR2 SYGVKD. The CDR3 is made up of 12 amino acids. V was cut by 5 bases and J by 4 bases, with 6 bases left in between. As DNA, the CDR3 is TGTGCCATCAGTCAGGGAAAAAACATTCAGTACTTC. Translated: CAISQGKNIQYF.

The chain links TRBV3-1 to TRBJ2-6; D not resolved. V lost 4 bases to trimming and J lost 0 bases, with 7 bases between them. Per the germline V gene, CDR1 is LGHDT and CDR2 is YNNKEL (reference sequence). CDR3 length: 15 residues. Here the CDR3 DNA reads TGTGCCAGCAGCCCTGGGTTCTCTGGGGCCAACGTCCTGACTTTC. Translated, it gives CASSPGFSGANVLTF.

This chain links TRBV7-9 with TRBJ1-2; D gene uncertain. The V gene's germline CDR1 is SEHNR and CDR2 FQNEAQ (reference sequence). V lost 0 bases and J 0 bases, leaving 8 bases between the germline ends. The CDR3 covers 15 residues. The CDR3 sequence is CASSLAAASNYGYTF. DNA for the CDR3: TGTGCCAGCAGCTTAGCCGCAGCGTCTAACTATGGCTACACCTTC.

The sample holds a few counts of this clonotype. The chain is built from TRBV27 and TRBJ2-3; D gene uncertain. The V end lost 3 bases, the J end lost 2 bases, and 9 bases lay between the germline ends. In germline, CDR1 is MNHEY, CDR2 SMNVEV (reference sequence). The CDR3 totals 14 residues. The CDR3 loop reads CASSLNFNTDTQYF. As DNA, the CDR3 is TGTGCCAGCAGTTTGAACTTCAACACAGATACGCAGTATTTT.

This clonotype showed up just a few times. The gene calls are TRBV4-2 and TRBJ1-5; a weak D match, TRBD1 (5 bases). Germline V lookup: CDR1 LGHNA, CDR2 YNFKEQ. The V end lost 4 bases, the J end lost 1 base, and 11 bases lay between the germline ends. This CDR3 is built from 15 residues. CDR3 sequence (DNA): TGTGCCAGCAGCCCCGGGACCGCGAGCAATCAGCCCCAGCATTTT. This encodes CASSPGTASNQPQHF.

This clonotype appeared a few times. The chain combines TRBV12-3 or TRBV12-4 with TRBJ2-5; D unclear. The length of the CDR3 is 11 residues. The V end lost 3 bases, the J end lost 4 bases, and 3 bases lay between the germline ends. Here the CDR3 reads CASSLAETQYF. The DNA of the CDR3 is TGTGCCAGCAGTTTGGCAGAGACCCAGTACTTC.

This chain uses TRBV5-1 with TRBJ1-6; D is unresolved. Per the germline V gene, CDR1 is SGHRS and CDR2 is YFSETQ. Trimming stripped 3 bases from V and 2 bases from J, with 6 bases between. The CDR3 is 14 residues long. The CDR3 protein is CASSSAAYNSPLHF. The CDR3, as DNA: TGCGCCAGCAGCTCGGCAGCCTATAATTCACCCCTCCACTTT.

This clonotype was detected a few times. This chain connects TRBV7-2 to TRBJ1-3, with TRBD1 as a possible D gene (6 bases). Germline CDR1 and CDR2: SGHTA and FQGNSA. V was clipped by 2 bases and J by 4 bases, with 9 bases between them. The CDR3 extends over 14 amino acids. CDR3 coding DNA: TGTGCCAGCAGCTTATGGGGGCTCGGAAACACCATATATTTT. It yields the protein CASSLWGLGNTIYF.

This clonotype occurred a few times. The chain links TRBV20-1 to TRBJ2-7, with TRBD2 as a possible D gene (6 bases). Germline assignment: CDR1 DFQATT and CDR2 SNEGSKA (reference sequence). Trimming took 6 bases from V and 0 from J, leaving 12 bases between them. This CDR3 is 13 amino acids long. The CDR3 protein is CSAPGRDSYEQYF. The DNA of the CDR3 is TGCAGTGCCCCGGGGCGGGACTCCTACGAGCAGTACTTC.

This chain joins TRBV20-1 and TRBJ2-7, with D uncertain. This CDR3 has 12 amino acids. Looked up from germline, CDR1 is DFQATT and CDR2 is SNEGSKA (reference sequence). V lost 3 bases and J lost 3, with 9 bases in between. CDR3 sequence (DNA): TGCAGTGCTAGTGGACGGATCTACGAGCAGTACTTC. It codes for CSASGRIYEQYF.

The genes are TRBV20-1 and TRBJ2-2; the match to TRBD1 covers 7 bases. CDR1 and CDR2 from the germline V gene are DFQATT and SNEGSKA (reference sequence). CDR3 length equals 13 residues. Germline trimming cut 1 base from V and 8 bases from J; bases unmatched to any gene: 4. The CDR3 nucleotides read TGCAGTGCTAGAGGACAGGGTTTGGGGGAGCTGTTTTTT. Translated, it gives CSARGQGLGELFF.

The V call is TRBV15, the J call TRBJ1-6, with a tentative D call TRBD1 (6 bases). The V and J ends lost 1 base and 0 bases respectively, with 16 bases between them. CDR3 length: 19 residues. Looked up from germline, CDR1 is LNHNV and CDR2 is YYDKDF (reference sequence). The CDR3 is CATSRGGDRGSSYNSPLHF. CDR3 DNA: TGTGCCACCAGCAGAGGAGGGGATAGGGGGAGCTCCTATAATTCACCCCTCCACTTT.

The genes are TRBV28 and TRBJ2-7; TRBD1 aligns across 9 bases. Trimming at V came to 6 bases and at J to 6 bases, leaving 12 bases not matched to a gene. The V gene's germline CDR1 is MDHEN and CDR2 SYDVKM. This CDR3 has 15 amino acids. This chain's CDR3 is CASSPAPLTGGEQYF. Written as DNA, the CDR3 is TGTGCCAGCAGCCCCGCCCCGTTGACAGGGGGCGAGCAGTACTTC.

A few counts support this clonotype. V gene TRBV6-2 or TRBV6-3 combines with J gene TRBJ2-5; D not certain. The V gene's germline CDR1 is MNHEY and CDR2 SVGEGT. V was clipped by 5 bases and J by 1 base, with 11 bases between them. CDR3 size: 14 residues. DNA for the CDR3: TGTGCCAGCAGTGCTTGGGCAGGCCAAGAGACCCAGTACTTC. Translation gives CASSAWAGQETQYF.

The V and J genes are TRBV12-3 or TRBV12-4 and TRBJ1-5, with TRBD1 as a possible D gene (5 bases). The CDR3 covers 13 residues. Trimming stripped 3 bases from V and 5 bases from J, with 8 bases between. CDR3 residues: CASSFAGDQPQHF. The CDR3, as DNA: TGTGCCAGCAGTTTTGCGGGGGATCAGCCCCAGCATTTT.

The chain joins TRBV29-1 to TRBJ2-3; D might be TRBD1 (6 bases). CDR3 length equals 15 residues. Germline V gives CDR1 SQVTM, CDR2 ANQGSEA. The V end lost 5 bases, the J end lost 3 bases, and 18 bases lay between the germline ends. This CDR3 reads CSVSTAGRGTDTQYF. CDR3 nucleotides: TGCAGCGTTTCAACTGCGGGCAGGGGTACAGATACGCAGTATTTT.

This clonotype was counted a few times. This sequence joins TRBV20-1 and TRBJ2-2; D unclear. CDR1 and CDR2 (germline): DFQATT, SNEGSKA (reference sequence). The CDR3 is 13 residues long. The ends were cut back, 3 bases at V and 5 bases at J, with 10 bases in the middle. CDR3 protein: CSARSVTTGELFF. The CDR3, as DNA: TGCAGTGCTAGGTCTGTTACGACCGGGGAGCTGTTTTTT.

The table lists this clonotype with a few counts. The chain combines TRBV7-8 with TRBJ2-7; D possibly uses TRBD1 or TRBD2 (5 bases each). Trimming left V 5 bases short and J 3 bases short, with 20 bases between. CDR3 size: 16 residues. The V gene's germline CDR1 is SGHVS and CDR2 FQNEAQ. CDR3 region: CASSPVRGAGGYEQYF. CDR3 DNA sequence: TGTGCCAGCAGCCCGGTGAGGGGTGCTGGGGGCTACGAGCAGTACTTC.

This clonotype turned up a few times. The V gene is TRBV20-1, the J gene TRBJ1-5, with TRBD1 matching over 8 bases. In germline, CDR1 is DFQATT, CDR2 SNEGSKA (reference sequence). After removal of 5 bases from V and 6 bases from J, the junction contained 9 bases not matched to a gene. The CDR3 spans 14 residues. This chain's CDR3 is CSALTGEYGQPQHF. For the CDR3, the DNA is TGCAGTGCTCTGACAGGGGAGTACGGTCAGCCCCAGCATTTT.

This chain links TRBV5-4 with TRBJ1-2, with no clear D. V was shortened by 0 bases and J by 1 base, with 7 bases between the two germline ends. The CDR3 consists of 14 residues. Germline V gene lookup returns CDR1 SGHNT and CDR2 YYREEE (reference sequence). The CDR3 coding sequence is TGTGCCAGCAGCTTGGCCCGGCGTAACTATGGCTACACCTTC. This encodes CASSLARRNYGYTF. The whole variable domain, remainder taken from reference TRBV5-4 and TRBJ1-2, is ETGVTQSPTHLIKTRGQQVTLRCSSQSGHNTVSWYQQALGQGPQFIFQYYREEENGRGNFPPRFSGLQFPNYSSELNVNALELDDSALYLCASSLARRNYGYTFGSGTRLTVV.

About this clonotype: At one boundary the junction diverges from the germline segment, which might be a read error. The chain recombines TRBV3-1 with TRBJ1-5; D possibly corresponds to TRBD1 (6 bases). From germline, CDR1 is LGHDT and CDR2 YNNKEL (reference sequence). There are 16 residues in the CDR3. The CDR3, as DNA: TGTGCCAGCACCTCTACCCGGGGGCCAGGGTTATCAGCCCCAGCATTT. Residues: CASTSTRGPGLSAPAF.

The chain uses TRBV20-1 and TRBJ2-5; D is tentatively TRBD1 or TRBD2 (5 bases each). Germline-derived CDR1 and CDR2 are DFQATT and SNEGSKA (reference sequence). Trimming pared 0 bases from V and 4 bases from J, leaving 15 bases between. The CDR3 length is 15 residues. The CDR3 sequence is CSARDLGGSGETQYF. The CDR3 DNA sequence: TGCAGTGCTAGAGATCTTGGGGGTTCAGGAGAGACCCAGTACTTC.

The chain carries TRBV27 and TRBJ1-2, with 7 bases lining up with TRBD1. The germline V gene encodes CDR1 MNHEY and CDR2 SMNVEV (reference sequence). CDR3 length: 13 residues. Unmatched junction bases numbered 4, after V lost 6 bases and J lost 3 bases. The CDR3 region has the DNA TGTGCCAGCAGAACTACAGGGGACTATGGCTACACCTTC. Its translation is CASRTTGDYGYTF.

As concerns this clonotype: The CDR3 does not end in the conserved phenylalanine or tryptophan, so this is likely a read error. The V gene is TRBV6-1, the J gene TRBJ2-5, with TRBD2 matching 8 bases. There are 15 residues in the CDR3. The germline CDR1 and CDR2 sequences are MNHNS and SASEGT. V lost 4 bases and J lost 4; bases outside the gene matches: 8. The CDR3 DNA follows: TGTGCCAGCAGTGCCTCGGGAGGGCCGGGAGAGACCCAGTACTTG. It yields the protein CASSASGGPGETQYL.

The V and J genes are TRBV21-1 and TRBJ2-1; TRBD1 is the table's D call, not checked against the DNA. TRBV21-1 is described as a pseudogene. The CDR3 totals 14 residues. CDR3 bases: TGTGCCAGCAGCAAAGAGGGACACGTCAATGAGCAGTTCTTC. It translates to CASSKEGHVNEQFF.

The V and J genes are TRBV21-1 and TRBJ1-2; no check of the table's D call, TRBD1, against the DNA was made. TRBV21-1 is annotated as a pseudogene. This CDR3 region has 13 residues. The CDR3 DNA sequence: TGTGCCAAACAGACCAAGGCGCGCTATGGCTACACCTTC. Its translation: CAKQTKARYGYTF.

This clonotype was picked up a small number of times. The chain recombines TRBV7-9 with TRBJ1-1; D gene unclear. V lost 5 bases to trimming and J lost 0 bases, with 7 bases between them. The germline V gene has CDR1 SEHNR and CDR2 FQNEAQ (reference sequence). This CDR3 region has 13 residues. As DNA, the CDR3 is TGTGCCAGCAGCGACCAGGTGAACACTGAAGCTTTCTTT. Residues: CASSDQVNTEAFF. Full variable domain (rest looked up from reference TRBV7-9 and TRBJ1-1): DTGVSQNPRHKITKRGQNVTFRCDPISEHNRLYWYRQTLGQGPEFLTYFQNEAQLEKSRLLSDRFSAERPKGSFSTLEIQRTEQGDSAMYLCASSDQVNTEAFFGQGTRLTVV.

This clonotype was counted only a few times. This chain uses TRBV6-1 with TRBJ1-3; tentative D call: TRBD1 (5 bases). This CDR3 has 16 residues. From germline, CDR1 is MNHNS and CDR2 SASEGT. The ends were cut back, 6 bases at V and 0 bases at J, with 15 bases in the middle. CDR3 loop: CASSLYGGSSGNTIYF. The CDR3 DNA sequence: TGTGCCAGCAGCCTTTACGGGGGGAGCTCTGGAAACACCATATATTTT.